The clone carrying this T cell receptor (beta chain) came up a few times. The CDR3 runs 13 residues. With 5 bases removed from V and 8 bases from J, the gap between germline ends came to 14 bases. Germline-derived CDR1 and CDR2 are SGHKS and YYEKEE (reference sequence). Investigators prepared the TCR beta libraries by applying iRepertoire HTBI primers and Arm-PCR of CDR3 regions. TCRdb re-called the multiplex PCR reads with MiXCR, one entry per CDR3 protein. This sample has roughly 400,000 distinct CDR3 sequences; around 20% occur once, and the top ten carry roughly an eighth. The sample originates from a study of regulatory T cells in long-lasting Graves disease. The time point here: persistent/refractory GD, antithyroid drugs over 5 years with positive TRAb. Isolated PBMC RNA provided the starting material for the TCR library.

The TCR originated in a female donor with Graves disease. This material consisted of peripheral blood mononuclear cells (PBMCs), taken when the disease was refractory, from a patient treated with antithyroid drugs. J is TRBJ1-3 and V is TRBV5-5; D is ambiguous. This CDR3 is CASSPPRTDTIYF. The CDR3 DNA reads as TGTGCCAGCAGTCCCCCAAGGACGGACACCATATATTTT. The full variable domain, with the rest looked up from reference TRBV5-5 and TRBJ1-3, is DAGVTQSPTHLIKTRGQQVTLRCSPISGHKSVSWYQQVLGQGPQFIFQYYEKEERGRGNFPDRFSARQFPNYSSELNVNALLLGDSALYLCASSPPRTDTIYFGEGSWLTVV.